These T cell receptor beta chains were read from a single sample in a study of cytomegalovirus exposure and HLA in healthy donors. Here immunoSEQ multiplex PCR was the method, and the copy in TCRdb shows in-frame clones only, minus some. The sample lists about 200,000 clones, roughly 13% occurring once. Sample: PBMCs. These receptors were collected from a man aged 45 to 65 in good health and CMV-seropositive. Both conserved end residues are part of each CDR3. D genes are given only for firm matches. A clone size is listed for some rows: how often the clone was seen (once, few, many), or a class if it is expanded.

D,J,V,size,DNA,CDR3
NA,TRBJ1-1,TRBV19,few,TGTGCCAGTATCCCCCTGGGGGGGACACAAAACACTGAAGCTTTCTTT,CASIPLGGTQNTEAFF
TRBD2,TRBJ2-1,TRBV2,NA,TGTGCCAGCGAAACGCCCGGGGGGGCCAATGAGCAGTTCTTC,CASETPGGANEQFF
NA,TRBJ1-6,TRBV4-2,few,TGTGCCAGCAGCCAAGATCGGGCAGGGTATAATTCACCCCTCCACTTT,CASSQDRAGYNSPLHF
NA,TRBJ1-2,TRBV28,NA,TGTGCCAGCAAGAGGGGGGGTGGGGACTATGGCTACACCTTC,CASKRGGGDYGYTF
TRBD2,TRBJ2-2,TRBV6-4,few,TGTGCCACCAGCAGAGTAGCGGGGAGCACCGGGGAGCTGTTTTTT,CATSRVAGSTGELFF
NA,TRBJ2-3,TRBV15,NA,TGTGCCACCAGCAGGAACCCGGGACTTTCTACAGATACGCAGTATTTT,CATSRNPGLSTDTQYF
TRBD2,TRBJ2-3,TRBV27,few,TGTGCCAGCAGGCCTAGCGGGGGGTCGCATACGCAGTATTTT,CASRPSGGSHTQYF
NA,TRBJ1-3,TRBV21-1,few,TGTGCCAGCAGCAAAGGGACAGGTCCTGGAAACACCATATATTTT,CASSKGTGPGNTIYF
NA,TRBJ1-6,TRBV5-1,few,TGCGCCAGCAGCCGCGGGGACCGATCCTATAATTCACCCCTCCACTTT,CASSRGDRSYNSPLHF
TRBD1,TRBJ1-6,TRBV5-8,few,TGTGCCAGCAGCTTGGGGACAGGGCTCCGATCACCCCTCCACTTT,CASSLGTGLRSPLHF
NA,TRBJ2-6,TRBV7-2,NA,TGTGCCAGCAGTCGACAGAAAATCTCTGGGGCCAACGTCCTGACTTTC,CASSRQKISGANVLTF
TRBD1,TRBJ2-1,TRBV6-1,few,TGTGCCAGCGGATACACAGGGGGCCTAAATGAGCAGTTCTTC,CASGYTGGLNEQFF
TRBD1,TRBJ2-4,TRBV14,NA,TGTGCCAGCAGCCGACAGGGGATAGCCAAAAACATTCAGTACTTC,CASSRQGIAKNIQYF
NA,TRBJ1-6,TRBV28,NA,TGTGCCAGCAGTGTCCTCAGGGGCTCCTATAATTCACCCCTCCACTTT,CASSVLRGSYNSPLHF
TRBD1,TRBJ2-5,TRBV18,NA,TGTGCCAGCTCCGTGCGGACAGGGGGCGAAGAGACCCAGTACTTC,CASSVRTGGEETQYF
TRBD1,TRBJ2-5,TRBV25-1,few,TGTGCCAGCAGTGAGACCGACAGGGGGCCTGGGGAGACCCAGTACTTC,CASSETDRGPGETQYF
NA,TRBJ2-6,TRBV25-1,few,TGTGCCAGCAGTGAGCAGGGCTCTGGGGCCAACGTCCTGACTTTC,CASSEQGSGANVLTF
TRBD1,TRBJ1-2,TRBV6-5,NA,TGTGCCAGCACCACAGGGGTTGGCTACACCTTC,CASTTGVGYTF
NA,TRBJ2-3,TRBV7-6,NA,TGTGCCAGCAGCTTAGTGGCGGCCTCTAGCACAGATACGCAGTATTTT,CASSLVAASSTDTQYF
NA,TRBJ2-2,TRBV6-6,few,TGTGCCAGCAGACGCGGAAACACCGGGGAGCTGTTTTTT,CASRRGNTGELFF
NA,TRBJ2-3,TRBV28,NA,TGTGCCAGCAGTCGGGAACGCACAGATACGCAGTATTTT,CASSRERTDTQYF
NA,TRBJ2-2,TRBV7-8,NA,TGTGCCAGCAGCTTATACGTCGGACAGAGTCATAGACCCGGGGAGCTGTTTTTT,CASSLYVGQSHRPGELFF
NA,TRBJ1-2,TRBV7-8,few,TGTGCCAGCAGCCCTAGGACTAACTTCAAGGGCTATGGCTACACCTTC,CASSPRTNFKGYGYTF